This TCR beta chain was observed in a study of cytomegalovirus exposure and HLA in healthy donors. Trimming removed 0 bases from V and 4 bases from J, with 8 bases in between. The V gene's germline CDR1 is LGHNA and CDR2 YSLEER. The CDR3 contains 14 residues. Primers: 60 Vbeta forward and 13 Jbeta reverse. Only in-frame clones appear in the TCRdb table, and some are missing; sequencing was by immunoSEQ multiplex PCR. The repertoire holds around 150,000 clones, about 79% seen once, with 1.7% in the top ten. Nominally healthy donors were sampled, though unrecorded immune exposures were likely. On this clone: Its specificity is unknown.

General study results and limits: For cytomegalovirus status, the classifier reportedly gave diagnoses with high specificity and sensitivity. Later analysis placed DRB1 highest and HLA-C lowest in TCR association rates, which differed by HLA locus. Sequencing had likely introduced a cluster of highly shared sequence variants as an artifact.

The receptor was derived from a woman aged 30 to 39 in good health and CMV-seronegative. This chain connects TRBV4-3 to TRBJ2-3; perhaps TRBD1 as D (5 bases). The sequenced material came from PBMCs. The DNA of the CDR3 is TGCGCCAGCAGCCAAGATATAGGGGCAGATACGCAGTATTTT. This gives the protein CASSQDIGADTQYF.